Detailed here is one TCR beta chain. Its antigen remains unidentified. The germline V gene encodes CDR1 LGHNA and CDR2 YNFKEQ. This CDR3 region has 17 residues. The sample comes from a study of monozygotic twins with inflammatory bowel disease. Findings and caveats of the study: Discrimination among different T cell subtypes was not achievable. Variability in patient repertoires may have come partly from differing immunosuppressive treatments.

Total RNA amounting to approximately 3,300 ng went into each TCR library. Addition of UMIs with a 6-nucleotide sample barcode was achieved by template switching. TCRdb reworked the 5' RACE reads into one entry per CDR3 protein, no DNA. In total, the table holds a few hundred thousand distinct CDR3 sequences. V gene TRBV4-2 combines with J gene TRBJ1-5; with no DNA, the TCRdb D assignment of TRBD1 cannot be verified. This TCR came from a human donor with ulcerative colitis or Crohn's disease, or a healthy co-twin of an affected twin (not recorded which). Material for sequencing was blood. The chain's CDR3 is CASSQDPTGGCNQPQHF.